This record concerns one TCR beta chain sequence. Generated by immunoSEQ multiplex PCR, the TCRdb table keeps only in-frame clones and is missing some. Of fewer than 80,000 clones in the sample, roughly 92% were seen once. Per germline, CDR1 SGHNT and CDR2 YYREEE (reference sequence). V dropped 0 bases and J dropped 4 bases, with 14 bases sitting between them. The CDR3 is made up of 15 amino acids. This sample is part of a study of blood T cell repertoires in COVID-19. Sequencing was done on a sample of peripheral blood. The origin of this receptor is a human donor in a cohort sampled during active COVID-19. The chain has TRBV5-4 and TRBJ2-7; maybe TRBD1 (5 bases). The DNA of the CDR3 is TGTGCCAGCAGCTTGGCCCCAGGGAAAGGTTACGAGCAGTACTTC. Amino acid sequence: CASSLAPGKGYEQYF. The variable domain in full, with the rest retrieved from reference TRBV5-4 and TRBJ2-7, is ETGVTQSPTHLIKTRGQQVTLRCSSQSGHNTVSWYQQALGQGPQFIFQYYREEENGRGNFPPRFSGLQFPNYSSELNVNALELDDSALYLCASSLAPGKGYEQYFGPGTRLTVT.